The text below deals with one T cell receptor beta chain. Antigen unknown. These data are taken from a study of shared clonotypes between healthy human individuals. Deep level was the assay's run setting. Each subset's genomic DNA was split evenly across several immunoSEQ plates. The repertoire was sequenced with immunoSEQ multiplex PCR; TCRdb's copy has only in-frame clones and lacks some. The repertoire has 600,000 to 800,000 clones, about two thirds of them found once; the top ten carry approximately 1.7%. Study outcomes and limitations: Large depth notwithstanding, sorted-subset sequencing proved incomplete by rarefaction.

V dropped 2 bases and J dropped 6; count of bases not matched to a gene: 8. CDR3 length equals 15 residues. The germline V gene encodes CDR1 MNHNY and CDR2 SVGAGI (reference sequence). The sequence was obtained from a woman in her twenties or thirties in good health. The chain recombines TRBV6-6 with TRBJ2-7; 9 bases line up with TRBD2. Sample: memory CD4+ T cells sorted from blood. Subset in this sample: CD45RA-negative fraction. Written as DNA, the CDR3 is TGTGCCAGCAGTTACAGCGGGACTAGCTCCATCGAGCAGTACTTC. It specifies CASSYSGTSSIEQYF.